These T cell receptor beta chains were read from a single sample in a study of early T cells in non-severe SARS-CoV-2 infection. TCRdb used MiXCR to reprocess the 5' RACE reads, holding one entry per CDR3 protein. The repertoire holds 40,000 to 60,000 distinct CDR3 sequences, with over 5% as singletons. The sequencing used whole blood, collected at baseline. These receptors were obtained from an adult who was a healthcare worker with PCR-confirmed SARS-CoV-2 infection or an uninfected control (not recorded which). Each CDR3 is given with its conserved first and last residue. The order of the fields is V gene, clone size, D gene, J gene, CDR3 DNA, CDR3 protein. D genes are given only for firm matches. Some rows have no size entry. The others give once, few or many, or a class for an expanded clone.

V: TRBV29-1
size: NA
D: TRBD1
J: TRBJ1-1
DNA: TGCAGCGTGATGACAGGGGTGAACACTGAAGCTTTCTTT
CDR3: CSVMTGVNTEAFF

V: TRBV12-3/TRBV12-4
size: many
D: NA
J: TRBJ2-1
DNA: TGTGCCAGCAGTTTAGCCCGGGGGAATGAGCAGTTCTTC
CDR3: CASSLARGNEQFF

V: TRBV18
size: many
D: TRBD2
J: TRBJ2-2
DNA: TGTGCCAGCTCACCTCCGGGACTAGCGGGTGTCGGCGGGGAGCTGTTTTTT
CDR3: CASSPPGLAGVGGELFF

V: TRBV7-6
size: NA
D: TRBD2
J: TRBJ2-1
DNA: TGTGCCAGCAGCTTTGCGACTAGCGGGAGGTACAATGAGCAGTTCTTC
CDR3: CASSFATSGRYNEQFF

V: TRBV28
size: few
D: NA
J: TRBJ1-2
DNA: TGTGCCAGCAGCGACAGACTAGCGGGCTACACCTTC
CDR3: CASSDRLAGYTF

V: TRBV2
size: few
D: NA
J: TRBJ2-5
DNA: TGTGCCAGCAGTGGGGCGAAAGAGACCCAGTACTTC
CDR3: CASSGAKETQYF

V: TRBV7-2
size: many
D: TRBD2
J: TRBJ2-3
DNA: TGTGCCAGCAGCTTAGGGCTAGCGGTCACAGATACGCAGTATTTT
CDR3: CASSLGLAVTDTQYF

V: TRBV7-9
size: many
D: NA
J: TRBJ1-2
DNA: TGTGCCAGCAGCTTAGTGGCACCCCTAGCGGGGGCGGAAGGCTACACCTTC
CDR3: CASSLVAPLAGAEGYTF

V: TRBV20-1
size: many
D: TRBD1
J: TRBJ1-1
DNA: TGCAGTGCAAATGGACAGGGGGGGGACACTGAAGCTTTCTTT
CDR3: CSANGQGGDTEAFF

V: TRBV18
size: few
D: TRBD1
J: TRBJ2-1
DNA: TGTGCCAGCTCACCACCTGGGACAGGGAGCCAGTTCTTC
CDR3: CASSPPGTGSQFF

V: TRBV5-1
size: few
D: NA
J: TRBJ2-7
DNA: TGCGCCAGCAGCTTCCGGGACGGATTCTACGAGCAGTACTTC
CDR3: CASSFRDGFYEQYF

V: TRBV11-2
size: many
D: NA
J: TRBJ2-2
DNA: TGTGCCAGCAGCCTGGACAGAACCGGGGAGCTGTTTTTT
CDR3: CASSLDRTGELFF

V: TRBV4-2
size: many
D: NA
J: TRBJ2-2
DNA: TGTGCCAGCAGCCAAGAGATGGGTTTCCTTACCGGGGAGCTGTTTTTT
CDR3: CASSQEMGFLTGELFF

V: TRBV28
size: NA
D: TRBD2
J: TRBJ2-7
DNA: TGTGCCAGCTTAGCGGGAGTCCACGAGCAGTACTTC
CDR3: CASLAGVHEQYF

V: TRBV7-2
size: few
D: NA
J: TRBJ2-2
DNA: TGTGCCAGCAGCCTAGGAGCAGGGCACACCGGGGAGCTGTTTTTT
CDR3: CASSLGAGHTGELFF

V: TRBV20-1
size: NA
D: NA
J: TRBJ2-7
DNA: TGCAGTGCTAGAGATAATTTCTTCGAGCAGTACTTC
CDR3: CSARDNFFEQYF

V: TRBV11-3
size: few
D: NA
J: TRBJ2-3
DNA: TGTGCCAGCAGCAAGAGGGAGACAGATACGCAGTATTTT
CDR3: CASSKRETDTQYF

V: TRBV5-1
size: NA
D: NA
J: TRBJ2-5
DNA: TGCGCCAGCAGCTTTGACTTATGGGAGACCCAGTACTTC
CDR3: CASSFDLWETQYF

V: TRBV7-2
size: many
D: NA
J: TRBJ1-3
DNA: TGTGCCAGCAGTCTCGCCCGCTCTGGAAACACCATATATTTT
CDR3: CASSLARSGNTIYF

V: TRBV18
size: NA
D: TRBD1
J: TRBJ2-7
DNA: TGTGCCAGCTCGCGGACAGGTATCTACGAGCAGTACTTC
CDR3: CASSRTGIYEQYF

V: TRBV6-2/TRBV6-3
size: few
D: TRBD1
J: TRBJ2-1
DNA: TGTGCCAGCAGTCGACAGGGGGGTGACAATGAGCAGTTCTTC
CDR3: CASSRQGGDNEQFF

V: TRBV27
size: NA
D: NA
J: TRBJ1-2
DNA: TGTGCCAGCAGTTTATTTGGCAGGAAAGGGCTTAACTATGGCTACACCTTC
CDR3: CASSLFGRKGLNYGYTF

V: TRBV20-1
size: many
D: TRBD2
J: TRBJ2-7
DNA: TGCAGTGCTAGCCGCGGGACTAGCGGGAGGGGCTACGAGCAGTACTTC
CDR3: CSASRGTSGRGYEQYF

V: TRBV10-3
size: many
D: NA
J: TRBJ2-1
DNA: TGTGCCATCAGTGGCGACAGTAACTACAATGAGCAGTTCTTC
CDR3: CAISGDSNYNEQFF

V: TRBV18
size: many
D: NA
J: TRBJ1-5
DNA: TGTGCCAGCTCACGACAGGACAATCAGCCCCAGCATTTT
CDR3: CASSRQDNQPQHF

V: TRBV11-3
size: NA
D: NA
J: TRBJ2-2
DNA: TGTGCCAGCAGCTGGGTGAACACCGGGGAGCTGTTTTTT
CDR3: CASSWVNTGELFF

V: TRBV19
size: many
D: NA
J: TRBJ2-7
DNA: TGTGCCAGTAGTCCGGAGACCTACAGAGCCGAGCAGTACTTC
CDR3: CASSPETYRAEQYF

V: TRBV5-1
size: NA
D: NA
J: TRBJ2-2
DNA: TGCGCCAGCAGCCCGGACGGACGGGGCACCGGGGAGCTGTTTTTT
CDR3: CASSPDGRGTGELFF

V: TRBV7-2
size: NA
D: NA
J: TRBJ1-1
DNA: TGTGCCAGCAGCTTAGACAGTTGGAGGACCTCCGTATCTGAAGCTTTCTTT
CDR3: CASSLDSWRTSVSEAFF